This T cell receptor beta chain stems from a study of PD-1 blockade in mismatch repair-deficient tumors. Overall study context: Enrolled about 2012-2016, patients had progressing, pretreated mismatch repair-deficient cancers of 12 to 13 types. Study conclusions and caveats: Tumor-resident clones, often undetectable pretreatment in blood, expanded then contracted after pembrolizumab.

Mismatch repair deficiency was confirmed in all patients, by PCR or immunohistochemistry. TCRs were sequenced from a few patients responding to pembrolizumab. To note about this clone: Its antigen is unknown.

This CDR3 has 18 amino acids. V was pared by 3 bases and J by 3 bases, with 14 bases of the junction left unmatched. In germline, CDR1 is SGHRS, CDR2 YFSETQ. This table comes from immunoSEQ multiplex PCR, and its TCRdb copy is limited to in-frame clones, with some not included. The table has around 100,000 clones, 60% to 85% seen once. The chain combines TRBV5-1 with TRBJ2-1; 8 bases are a match to TRBD1. This receptor was taken from an adult with mismatch repair-deficient cancer. This sample comprised peripheral blood, obtained about 13 months after starting pembrolizumab. As DNA, the CDR3 is TGCGCCAGCAGCTCTTATGTCTCCGGGACAGGACTCTACAATGAGCAGTTCTTC. This sequence encodes CASSSYVSGTGLYNEQFF.